The 17 T cell receptor beta chains reported below all come from one sample, sequenced in a study of blood T cell repertoires in COVID-19 (dated by TCRdb to about 2020). The protocol used for the library was the immunoSEQ multiplex PCR assay. The source is immuneACCESS, and TCRdb retained only in-frame sequences with V and J called. Part of the clones is not carried over; for the studies checked, unresolved V genes explain less than half of this, and the remainder is unexplained. Here the sample has about 480,000 clones; roughly 89% occur a single time. Approximately 0.9% of the sample is in the top ten clones. Sequencing input: peripheral blood. The receptor source for this set is a man younger than 35 with COVID-19, enrolled during active disease.

The V call is TRBV18, the J call TRBJ2-1; no firm D call. Germline lookup yields CDR1 KGHSH and CDR2 LQKENI. Trimming pared 6 bases from V and 7 bases from J, leaving 10 bases between. The CDR3 totals 12 residues. The CDR3 here is CASSPSVNEQFF. DNA for the CDR3: TGTGCCAGCTCCCCCTCTGTTAATGAGCAGTTCTTC.

The genes are TRBV18 and TRBJ1-5; a weak D match, TRBD1 (6 bases). V lost 5 bases, J lost 4 bases, and 9 bases lay in between. Germline V lookup: CDR1 KGHSH, CDR2 LQKENI. The CDR3 is 13 amino acids. CDR3 loop: CASSGTPNQPQHF. The CDR3 nucleotides are TGTGCCAGCTCAGGGACACCAAATCAGCCCCAGCATTTT.

The table lists this clone with a few counts. The chain links TRBV14 to TRBJ1-2; unclear D gene. V was cut by 3 bases and J by 3 bases, with 8 bases left in between. Germline assignment: CDR1 SGHDN and CDR2 FVKESK. The CDR3 spans 13 residues. CDR3 DNA sequence: TGTGCCAGCAGCCAGCAGGACTACTATGGCTACACCTTC. Protein: CASSQQDYYGYTF.

The chain joins TRBV11-2 to TRBJ1-4, with D unclear. Germline V lookup: CDR1 SGHAT, CDR2 FQNNGV. The CDR3 loop spans 12 amino acids. V lost 7 bases and J lost 2, with 5 bases in between. The CDR3, as DNA: TGTGCCAGCACCATTACTAATGAAAAACTGTTTTTT. It translates to CASTITNEKLFF. The whole variable domain, remainder taken from reference TRBV11-2 and TRBJ1-4, is EAGVAQSPRYKIIEKRQSVAFWCNPISGHATLYWYQQILGQGPKLLIQFQNNGVVDDSQLPKDRFSAERLKGVDSTLKIQPAKLEDSAVYLCASTITNEKLFFGSGTQLSVL.

The gene calls are TRBV6-5 and TRBJ1-4, with a possible D match to TRBD1 (6 bases). V lost 2 bases and J lost 2, with 9 bases in between. This CDR3 region has 15 residues. Germline V gene sequence: CDR1 MNHEY, CDR2 SVGAGI. The CDR3 protein is CASSYLQGTNEKLFF. The CDR3 nucleotides are TGTGCCAGCAGTTACCTACAGGGTACTAATGAAAAACTGTTTTTT.

The chain links TRBV7-9 to TRBJ2-7, with 7 bases matching TRBD2. Germline values: CDR1 SEHNR, CDR2 FQNEAQ (reference sequence). With 5 bases clipped from V and 6 bases from J, the junction kept 19 bases outside the gene matches. The CDR3 has 17 amino acids. The CDR3 DNA follows: TGTGCCAGCAGCCCTAGCCCTGGGGAGGGAGTGTATGGCGAGCAGTACTTC. Amino acids: CASSPSPGEGVYGEQYF.

The chain links TRBV7-3 to TRBJ2-1, with D tentatively TRBD1 (6 bases). This CDR3 comprises 11 residues. V shed 4 bases and J shed 10 bases, with 8 bases lying between them. From germline, CDR1 is SGHTA and CDR2 FQGTGA. Here the CDR3 reads CASSSGTEQFF. CDR3 coding DNA: TGTGCCAGCAGCTCCGGGACAGAGCAGTTCTTC.

The rearrangement uses TRBV12-3 or TRBV12-4 and TRBJ1-1; TRBD1 matches 8 bases. V shed 3 bases, J shed 3 bases, and the junction held 0 bases outside the gene matches. The CDR3 has 13 residues. The CDR3 bases are TGTGCCAGCAGTTTCAGGGGGCACACTGAAGCTTTCTTT. Its translation: CASSFRGHTEAFF.

The chain recombines TRBV27 with TRBJ2-2, with D possibly TRBD2 on 5 matching bases. The CDR3 is 15 amino acids. Germline CDR1 and CDR2: MNHEY and SMNVEV (reference sequence). Trimming removed 4 bases at V and 5 bases at J, with 14 bases between. The CDR3 reads CASSSGIGSTGELFF. The CDR3, as DNA: TGTGCCAGCAGTTCCGGGATTGGGAGTACCGGGGAGCTGTTTTTT.

The chain has TRBV30 and TRBJ1-2, with D uncertain. Germline V gene lookup returns CDR1 GTSNPN and CDR2 SVGIG (reference sequence). The CDR3 contains 11 residues. The V end lost 4 bases, the J end lost 6 bases, and 9 bases lay between the germline ends. CDR3 nucleotide sequence: TGTGCCTGGAACGGCGGGGATGGCTACACCTTC. Translated, it gives CAWNGGDGYTF.

The chain links TRBV7-9 to TRBJ1-6; D not resolved. There are 17 residues in the CDR3. Germline CDR1 SEHNR, CDR2 FQNEAQ (reference sequence). Trimming took off 1 base at V and 8 bases at J, with 18 bases between the two ends. This CDR3 is CASSLGSGVILDSPLHF. The CDR3 DNA is TGTGCCAGCAGCTTAGGTTCCGGGGTGATCTTGGATTCACCCCTCCACTTT.

This chain joins TRBV7-3 and TRBJ2-6; 9 nucleotides match TRBD1. Germline V CDR1 and CDR2: SGHTA, FQGTGA. Trimming took 3 bases from V and 0 from J; bases not matched to a gene: 9. The CDR3 is made up of 19 amino acids. The CDR3 region is CASSFKPGQGSSGANVLTF. In DNA, the CDR3 is TGTGCCAGCAGCTTTAAACCGGGACAGGGAAGCTCTGGGGCCAACGTCCTGACTTTC.

The chain uses TRBV30 and TRBJ1-5; 7 positions match TRBD1. This CDR3 has 13 amino acids. The germline CDR1 and CDR2 sequences are GTSNPN and SVGIG (reference sequence). Trimming cost V 3 bases and J 4 bases; bases outside gene matches: 3. CDR3 nucleotides: TGTGCCTGGAGGGGACAGAGTAATCAGCCCCAGCATTTT. Encoded protein: CAWRGQSNQPQHF.

V and J are TRBV6-6 and TRBJ2-7; 9 bases are shared with TRBD1. The V and J ends lost 7 bases and 6 bases, in that order; junction bases with no gene match: 10. CDR1 is MNHNY, CDR2 SVGAGI, per germline (reference sequence). CDR3 size: 14 residues. The CDR3 region has the DNA TGTGCCAGCAACGCCGGGGGACAGGGAGGCGAGCAGTACTTC. Translation: CASNAGGQGGEQYF.

The rearrangement joins TRBV19 to TRBJ1-5, with 9 bases aligning to TRBD1. The CDR3 has 15 residues. V trimming: 5 bases; J trimming: 6 bases; junction bases outside the gene matches: 8. Germline V lookup: CDR1 LNHDA, CDR2 SQIVND (reference sequence). CDR3 region: CASSSQTGGFQPQHF. The CDR3 region has the DNA TGTGCCAGTAGTTCCCAAACAGGGGGCTTTCAGCCCCAGCATTTT.

As regards this clone: Other DNA sequences in the sample encode the same CDR3. This sequence joins TRBV15 and TRBJ2-5; 9 nucleotides agree with TRBD2. This CDR3 region has 15 residues. CDR1 and CDR2 (germline): LNHNV, YYDKDF (reference sequence). V was pared by 0 bases and J by 4 bases, with 3 bases of the junction left unmatched. The CDR3 region is CATSRDRRGGETQYF. Here the CDR3 DNA reads TGTGCCACCAGCAGAGATCGGCGGGGGGGAGAGACCCAGTACTTC.

This rearrangement joins TRBV4-2 to TRBJ2-3; D is unclear. V was clipped by 0 bases and J by 2 bases, with 9 bases between them. CDR3 length: 15 amino acids. Germline CDR1 and CDR2: LGHNA and YNFKEQ. CDR3 bases: TGTGCCAGCAGCCAAGACTGGAGAGCCACAGATACGCAGTATTTT. Amino acid sequence: CASSQDWRATDTQYF.